The 17 T cell receptor beta chains below all came from one sample that was sequenced in a study of glioma-infiltrating T cells after dendritic cell vaccination. Generated by immunoSEQ multiplex PCR, the TCRdb table keeps only in-frame clones and is missing some. Of fewer than 85,000 clones detected, around nine tenths appear once; the ten largest clones hold approximately 2.2%. Time point given: after dendritic cell vaccination, including at tumor progression/relapse. Sequenced material: blood, taken after dendritic cell vaccination. The receptors come from a human donor with glioblastoma.

The V call is TRBV23-1, the J call TRBJ2-7, with D maybe TRBD2 (6 bases). TRBV23-1 is marked as an open reading frame, function uncertain. The CDR3 loop spans 15 amino acids. The V end lost 0 bases, the J end lost 2 bases, and 11 bases lay between the germline ends. This CDR3 is CASSQSVEGTYEQYF. CDR3 sequence (DNA): TGCGCCAGCAGTCAATCGGTGGAGGGTACCTACGAGCAGTACTTC.

The V and J genes are TRBV6-5 and TRBJ1-2; maybe TRBD1 (6 bases). Trimming removed 4 bases at V and 3 bases at J, with 15 bases between. The CDR3 runs 15 residues. CDR1 is MNHEY and CDR2 is SVGAGI in the germline V gene. The DNA of the CDR3 is TGTGCCAGCAGTTCAGGACAGTCCCACTACTATGGCTACACCTTC. Protein: CASSSGQSHYYGYTF.

The V call is TRBV29-1, the J call TRBJ2-1; 9 bases are shared with TRBD1. Germline V lookup: CDR1 SQVTM, CDR2 ANQGSEA. V shed 4 bases, J shed 5 bases, and the junction held 6 bases outside the gene matches. This CDR3 is 14 amino acids long. The CDR3 bases are TGCAGCGTTGCCTCCGGGACAGGGAACAATGAGCAGTTCTTC. Encoded protein: CSVASGTGNNEQFF.

In this sample, this clone turned up once. The rearrangement uses TRBV5-1 and TRBJ1-1, with D tentatively TRBD1 (5 bases). This CDR3 contains 15 residues. The germline gives CDR1 SGHRS, CDR2 YFSETQ. The V end was cut by 5 bases, the J end by 8 bases, with 22 bases between. CDR3: CASRMGYGDGGEAFF. The DNA for the CDR3 is TGCGCCAGCAGAATGGGGTACGGGGACGGGGGGGAAGCTTTCTTT.

Comments on this clone: No DNA is shown, since the ends of the CDR3 on it are uncertain; the CDR3 is the one TCRdb lists. The V gene is TRBV11-2, the J gene TRBJ2-7; no DNA check was done on the table's D call, TRBD1. Ends included, the CDR3 has 14 residues. CDR1 is SGHAT and CDR2 is FQNNGV in the germline V gene. The CDR3 sequence is CASSFGPGAAEQYF.

The J gene is TRBJ1-1, the V gene TRBV7-6; 7 positions match TRBD1. Germline V gene sequence: CDR1 SGHVS, CDR2 FNYEAQ. The CDR3 is 14 residues long. V was clipped by 5 bases and J by 1 base; unmatched bases: 4. In DNA form, the CDR3 reads TGTGCCAGCAGCGCATACAGGGGGAACACTGAAGCTTTCTTT. It is translated as CASSAYRGNTEAFF.

The chain combines TRBV6-4 with TRBJ2-5; D gene ambiguous. The closer fit of TRBJ2-7 to the DNA end suggests the J call may be wrong. The CDR3 contains 13 residues. Germline CDR1 is MRHNA and CDR2 is SNTAGT. The CDR3 sequence: CASSRGEQHEQYF. CDR3 DNA: TGTGCCAGCAGTCGAGGTGAGCAGCACGAGCAGTACTTC.

The chain combines TRBV6-4 with TRBJ1-1; D possibly corresponds to TRBD1 (6 bases). The CDR3 length is 14 residues. Per germline, CDR1 MRHNA and CDR2 SNTAGT. The V end was cut by 6 bases, the J end by 1 base, with 12 bases between. For the CDR3, the DNA is TGTGCCAGCAGCCCACAGGGTTCGAACACTGAAGCTTTCTTT. Protein: CASSPQGSNTEAFF.

In DNA, the CDR3 is TGCGCCAGCAGCAAGGACAGGGGAGGGGACACTGAAGCTTTCTTT. The encoded protein is CASSKDRGGDTEAFF. V is TRBV5-1 and J is TRBJ1-1, with 9 bases fitting TRBD1. Germline assignment: CDR1 SGHRS and CDR2 YFSETQ. CDR3 length: 15 amino acids. V was clipped by 4 bases and J by 3 bases; unmatched bases: 7.

The V gene is TRBV5-4, the J gene TRBJ1-1; a possible D gene is TRBD1 (5 bases). The CDR3 covers 15 residues. Germline CDR1 and CDR2: SGHNT and YYREEE (reference sequence). The ends were cut back, 4 bases at V and 5 bases at J, with 18 bases in the middle. Here the CDR3 reads CASSHTGEGRTEAFF. In DNA, the CDR3 is TGTGCCAGCAGCCACACGGGAGAGGGGAGGACTGAAGCTTTCTTT.

This rearrangement joins TRBV5-1 to TRBJ2-3; D may be TRBD1 (5 bases). The CDR3 runs 14 residues. V was pared by 2 bases and J by 2 bases, with 9 bases between. The germline V gene has CDR1 SGHRS and CDR2 YFSETQ. The CDR3 here is CASSFQGDTDTQYF. The DNA for the CDR3 is TGCGCCAGCAGCTTCCAGGGCGACACAGATACGCAGTATTTT.

The chain carries TRBV2 and TRBJ2-5; TRBD1 might be the D (5 bases). V lost 5 bases and J 1 base, leaving 8 bases between the germline ends. This CDR3 has 13 amino acids. CDR1 and CDR2 (germline): SNHLY, FYNNEI. The CDR3 sequence: CASSLQVQETQYF. Here the CDR3 DNA reads TGTGCCAGCAGTTTACAGGTCCAAGAGACCCAGTACTTC. Looking up the rest from reference TRBV2 and TRBJ2-5 gives the full variable domain: EPEVTQTPSHQVTQMGQEVILRCVPISNHLYFYWYRQILGQKVEFLVSFYNNEISEKSEIFDDQFSVERPDGSNFTLKIRSTKLEDSAMYFCASSLQVQETQYFGPGTRLLVL.

The chain links TRBV18 to TRBJ1-1, with TRBD1 matching over 8 bases. This CDR3 region has 14 residues. Germline values: CDR1 KGHSH, CDR2 LQKENI. The V and J ends lost 6 bases and 6 bases, in that order; junction bases with no gene match: 9. The CDR3 coding sequence is TGTGCCAGCTCTGACCAGGGGGCGACCGCTGAAGCTTTCTTT. Translated: CASSDQGATAEAFF.

About this clone: This specimen includes other DNA sequences encoding the same CDR3. The V call is TRBV5-1, the J call TRBJ2-5; D is uncertain. The length of the CDR3 is 13 residues. Germline CDR1 and CDR2: SGHRS and YFSETQ. Trimming pared 2 bases from V and 1 base from J, leaving 6 bases between. The CDR3 DNA is TGCGCCAGCAGCTTAACTCCCCAAGAGACCCAGTACTTC. Amino acids: CASSLTPQETQYF.

V and J are TRBV10-1 and TRBJ2-1, with 9 bases matching TRBD2. V was clipped by 5 bases and J by 0 bases; unmatched bases: 5. There are 16 residues in the CDR3. Germline V CDR1 and CDR2: WNHNN, SYGVQD (reference sequence). Written as DNA, the CDR3 is TGCGCCAGCAGTTCTAGCGGGGAGTTCTCCTACAATGAGCAGTTCTTC. Amino acid sequence: CASSSSGEFSYNEQFF.

The chain has TRBV5-1 and TRBJ2-3; TRBD1 matches at 9 bases. Looked up from germline, CDR1 is SGHRS and CDR2 is YFSETQ. V was pared by 0 bases and J by 6 bases, with 5 bases of the junction left unmatched. The CDR3 is made up of 15 amino acids. The CDR3 DNA reads TGCGCCAGCAGCTTGGGGGACAGGGTTATTGATACGCAGTATTTT. Its protein product is CASSLGDRVIDTQYF.

This CDR3 reads CASSGPGQGNYGYTF. The CDR3 DNA is TGTGCCAGCAGTGGCCCCGGACAGGGGAACTATGGCTACACCTTC. The gene calls are TRBV27 and TRBJ1-2, with TRBD1 matching over 9 bases. Germline loops: CDR1 MNHEY, CDR2 SMNVEV (reference sequence). There are 15 residues in the CDR3. V lost 5 bases and J lost 2; bases outside the gene matches: 6.